A single sample gave rise to the 12 T cell receptor beta chains below, sequenced in a study of OX40 agonist ivuxolimab in advanced cancers. TCRdb keeps only in-frame clones here, not all; method: immunoSEQ multiplex PCR. The sample holds some 77,000 clones, 70% to 90% seen once. The specimen comprised CD4+ or CD8+ T cells sorted from blood, sampled in a trial of the OX40 agonist ivuxolimab. The source of these receptors is an adult with an advanced solid tumor such as melanoma, head and neck, liver or kidney cancer.

The chain is built from TRBV9 and TRBJ2-6; D might be TRBD1 (6 bases). Trimming stripped 0 bases from V and 3 bases from J, with 13 bases between. This CDR3 spans 17 amino acids. Germline V gives CDR1 SGDLS, CDR2 YYNGEE. CDR3 sequence reads: CASSVAQGRGGANVLTF. CDR3 bases: TGTGCCAGCAGCGTAGCACAGGGACGAGGTGGGGCCAACGTCCTGACTTTC.

This clone was recorded once. The J gene is TRBJ2-2, the V gene TRBV12-5; 7 bases align to TRBD1. V shed 6 bases and J 0 bases; nucleotides not matched to a gene: 4. The CDR3 loop spans 15 amino acids. The germline gives CDR1 LGHNT, CDR2 FRNRAP. CDR3 sequence reads: CASGPDRANTGELFF. Here the CDR3 DNA reads TGTGCTAGTGGCCCCGACAGGGCGAACACCGGGGAGCTGTTTTTT.

The genes are TRBV5-1 and TRBJ1-5, with 10 nucleotides matching TRBD1. V lost 1 base, J lost 6 bases, and 4 bases stayed unmatched. This CDR3 is built from 15 residues. Looked up from germline, CDR1 is SGHRS and CDR2 is YFSETQ. The CDR3: CASSLFGDRGQPQHF. The CDR3 coding sequence is TGCGCCAGCAGCTTGTTCGGGGACAGGGGTCAGCCCCAGCATTTT.

V is TRBV19 and J is TRBJ2-7, with D possibly called TRBD1 or TRBD2 (5 bases each). The CDR3 spans 16 residues. The V end was cut by 10 bases, the J end by 0 bases, with 22 bases between. CDR1 LNHDA and CDR2 SQIVND come from the germline V gene (reference sequence). CDR3 sequence reads: CATEGSGTSSSYEQYF. Written as DNA, the CDR3 is TGTGCCACCGAAGGGTCCGGGACGTCGAGCTCCTACGAGCAGTACTTC.

The CDR3 DNA reads as TGTGCCAGCAGCTTAATCCCGGGGCGGGGGACCACAGATACGCAGTATTTT. Translation gives CASSLIPGRGTTDTQYF. The rearrangement joins TRBV5-4 to TRBJ2-3; 7 positions match TRBD2. The CDR3 runs to 17 residues. Germline V lookup: CDR1 SGHNT, CDR2 YYREEE (reference sequence). The trim removed 2 bases at V and 2 bases at J, leaving 11 bases unmatched. Full variable domain (rest looked up from reference TRBV5-4 and TRBJ2-3): ETGVTQSPTHLIKTRGQQVTLRCSSQSGHNTVSWYQQALGQGPQFIFQYYREEENGRGNFPPRFSGLQFPNYSSELNVNALELDDSALYLCASSLIPGRGTTDTQYFGPGTRLTVL.

J is TRBJ2-7 and V is TRBV10-2; possible D gene TRBD1, 5 bases. V was shortened by 5 bases and J by 1 base, with 9 bases between the two germline ends. Germline CDR1 WSHSY, CDR2 SAAADI. The CDR3 has 13 amino acids. DNA of the CDR3: TGCGCCAGCAGTCTGCAGGGATCCTACGAGCAGTACTTC. It is translated as CASSLQGSYEQYF.

J is TRBJ2-3 and V is TRBV7-2, with D uncertain. This CDR3 contains 14 residues. Germline V lookup: CDR1 SGHTA, CDR2 FQGNSA. Trimming cost V 3 bases and J 4 bases, with 11 bases left between them. The CDR3 DNA reads TGTGCCAGCAGCTTGGAACCTGGACCAGATACGCAGTATTTT. Encoded protein: CASSLEPGPDTQYF.

The chain carries TRBV27 and TRBJ1-5; the D is unclear. Trimming pared 3 bases from V and 3 bases from J, leaving 6 bases between. Germline V CDR1 and CDR2: MNHEY, SMNVEV (reference sequence). CDR3 length equals 13 residues. CDR3 coding DNA: TGTGCCAGCAGTTTGGAACACAATCAGCCCCAGCATTTT. Translation gives CASSLEHNQPQHF.

The gene calls are TRBV19 and TRBJ1-2; the D is unclear. This CDR3 is 14 amino acids long. The germline V gene has CDR1 LNHDA and CDR2 SQIVND (reference sequence). Trimming cost V 10 bases and J 8 bases, with 23 bases left between them. The chain's CDR3 is CATTPGPTLGGYTF. The CDR3 coding sequence is TGTGCCACCACCCCCGGGCCTACTCTTGGGGGCTACACCTTC.

This clone appeared many times. V is TRBV5-6 and J is TRBJ2-1; D is uncertain. The germline V and J ends were trimmed by 4 bases and 5 bases, with 10 bases remaining between them. The CDR3 loop spans 13 amino acids. Germline loops: CDR1 SGHDT, CDR2 YYEEEE. Here the CDR3 DNA reads TGTGCCAGCAGCACCTCTAATGACAATGAGCAGTTCTTC. It codes for CASSTSNDNEQFF.

This chain connects TRBV6-5 to TRBJ2-7, with D tentatively TRBD1 or TRBD2 (6 bases each). The CDR3 runs 13 residues. Trimming stripped 5 bases from V and 6 bases from J, with 14 bases between. Germline CDR1 reads MNHEY; CDR2 reads SVGAGI. CDR3 loop: CASSPRGQGEQYF. The CDR3 DNA follows: TGTGCCAGCAGTCCCCGGGGGCAAGGCGAGCAGTACTTC.

The CDR3 DNA sequence: TGTGCCATCACCGAGGTTCAAGGAAACACCATATATTTT. This codes for CAITEVQGNTIYF. The rearrangement joins TRBV10-3 to TRBJ1-3; no definite D call. The CDR3 extends over 13 amino acids. Trimming removed 7 bases at V and 4 bases at J, with 11 bases between. Per the germline V gene, CDR1 is ENHRY and CDR2 is SYGVKD.